This entry features one T cell receptor beta chain sequence. The data stem from a study of blood T cell repertoires in COVID-19. Whole-study context: T cells, B-cell-depleted T cells, or PBMCs supplied cDNA or gDNA.

The CDR3 has 15 residues. Germline CDR1 reads MGHRA; CDR2 reads YSYEKL. V was clipped by 0 bases and J by 0 bases, with 8 bases between them. Original handling: Amplification from reference gene primers served as the basis for estimated nucleated cell counts. Measured with immunoSEQ multiplex PCR; TCRdb has only the in-frame clones, and not every one. Clone size and V and J calls were adopted from that table, with D and trimming inferred from the DNA. The sample includes tens of thousands of clones, 75% to 85% of them seen just once. The specimen sequenced was peripheral blood. This chain joins TRBV4-1 and TRBJ1-2; no firm D call. The receptor comes from a man in his 60s with acute or convalescent COVID-19. CDR3 region: CASSQDKETNYGYTF. In DNA form, the CDR3 reads TGCGCCAGCAGCCAAGATAAGGAGACTAACTATGGCTACACCTTC.